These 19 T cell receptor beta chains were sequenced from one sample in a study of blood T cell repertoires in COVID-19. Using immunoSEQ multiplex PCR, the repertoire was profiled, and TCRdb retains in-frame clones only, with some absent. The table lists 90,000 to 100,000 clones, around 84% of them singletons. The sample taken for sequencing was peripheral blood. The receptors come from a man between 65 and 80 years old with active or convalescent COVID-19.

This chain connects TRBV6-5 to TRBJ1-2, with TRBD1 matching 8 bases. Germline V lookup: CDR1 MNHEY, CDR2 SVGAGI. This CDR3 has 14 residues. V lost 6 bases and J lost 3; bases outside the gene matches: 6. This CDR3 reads CASSRGGQDYGYTF. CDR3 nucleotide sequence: TGTGCCAGCAGCCGAGGGGGACAGGACTATGGCTACACCTTC.

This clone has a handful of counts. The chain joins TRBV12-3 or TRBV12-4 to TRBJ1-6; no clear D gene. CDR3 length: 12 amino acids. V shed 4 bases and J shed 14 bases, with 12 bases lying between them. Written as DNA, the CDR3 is TGTGCCAGCAGTTCCTTGGCCTCCGCCCTCCACTTT. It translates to CASSSLASALHF.

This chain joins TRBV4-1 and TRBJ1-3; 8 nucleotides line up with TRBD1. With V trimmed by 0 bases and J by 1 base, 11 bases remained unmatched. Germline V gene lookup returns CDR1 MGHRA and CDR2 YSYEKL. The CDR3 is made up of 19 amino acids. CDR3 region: CASSQDHGQGWGSGNTIYF. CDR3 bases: TGCGCCAGCAGCCAAGATCACGGACAGGGATGGGGATCTGGAAACACCATATATTTT.

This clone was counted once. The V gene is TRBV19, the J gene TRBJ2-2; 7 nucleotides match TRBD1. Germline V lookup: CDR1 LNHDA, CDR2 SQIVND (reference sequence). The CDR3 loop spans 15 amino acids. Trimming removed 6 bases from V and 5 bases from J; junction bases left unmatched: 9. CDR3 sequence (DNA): TGTGCCAGTAGAAAAGACAGGGTATGGACCGGGGAGCTGTTTTTT. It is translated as CASRKDRVWTGELFF.

CDR3 DNA: TGTGCCAGCAGCCCCAGCGGAGGGGGCCGGAGCACTGAAGCTTTCTTT. As protein: CASSPSGGGRSTEAFF. The genes are TRBV7-9 and TRBJ1-1, with 7 bases identical to TRBD1. Germline CDR1 SEHNR, CDR2 FQNEAQ (reference sequence). V was pared by 5 bases and J by 4 bases, with 13 bases of the junction left unmatched. The CDR3 runs to 16 residues.

This chain's CDR3 is CASSERTVSTDTQYF. CDR3 nucleotides: TGTGCCAGCAGTGAAAGGACAGTTAGCACAGATACGCAGTATTTT. The chain recombines TRBV6-1 with TRBJ2-3; the D gene is possibly TRBD1 (6 bases). From germline, CDR1 is MNHNS and CDR2 SASEGT. Trimming removed 2 bases from V and 0 bases from J, with 9 bases in between. CDR3 size: 15 residues.

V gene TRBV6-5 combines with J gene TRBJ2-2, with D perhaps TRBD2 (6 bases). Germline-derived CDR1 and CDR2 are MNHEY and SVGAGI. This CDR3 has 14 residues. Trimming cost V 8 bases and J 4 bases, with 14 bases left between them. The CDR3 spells CASRGGKATGELFF. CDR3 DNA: TGTGCCAGCCGAGGAGGGAAAGCCACCGGGGAGCTGTTTTTT.

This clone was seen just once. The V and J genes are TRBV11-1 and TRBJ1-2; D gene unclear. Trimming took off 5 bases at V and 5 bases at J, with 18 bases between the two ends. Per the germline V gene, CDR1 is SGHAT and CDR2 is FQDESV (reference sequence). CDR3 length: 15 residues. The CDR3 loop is CASSPDGSDGYGYTF. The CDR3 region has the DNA TGTGCCAGCAGCCCCGACGGGTCGGATGGATATGGCTACACCTTC.

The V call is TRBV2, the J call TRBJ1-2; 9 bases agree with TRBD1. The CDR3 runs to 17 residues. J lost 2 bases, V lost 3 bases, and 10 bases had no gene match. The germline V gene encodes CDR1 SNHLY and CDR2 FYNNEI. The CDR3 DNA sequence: TGTGCCAGCAGTGATAAGACCGGGACAGGGACAAACTATGGCTACACCTTC. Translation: CASSDKTGTGTNYGYTF.

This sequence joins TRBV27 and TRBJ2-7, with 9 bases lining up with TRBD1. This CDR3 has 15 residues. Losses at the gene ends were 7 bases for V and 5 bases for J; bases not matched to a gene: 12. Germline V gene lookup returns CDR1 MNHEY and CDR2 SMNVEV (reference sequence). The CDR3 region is CASTSGGTGTNEQYF. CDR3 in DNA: TGTGCCAGCACCTCAGGGGGGACAGGGACCAACGAGCAGTACTTC.

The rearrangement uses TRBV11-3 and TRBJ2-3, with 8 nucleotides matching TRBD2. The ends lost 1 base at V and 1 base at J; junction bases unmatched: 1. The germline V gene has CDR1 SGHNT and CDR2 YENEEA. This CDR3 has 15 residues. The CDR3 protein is CASSLGAGGTDTQYF. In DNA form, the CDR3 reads TGTGCCAGCAGCTTAGGAGCGGGGGGCACAGATACGCAGTATTTT.

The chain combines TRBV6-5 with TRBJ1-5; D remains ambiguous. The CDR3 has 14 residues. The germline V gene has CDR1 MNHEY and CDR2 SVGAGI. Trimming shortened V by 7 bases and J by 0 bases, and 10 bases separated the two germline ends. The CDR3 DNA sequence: TGTGCCAGCAACCCGACTGGTAGCAATCAGCCCCAGCATTTT. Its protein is CASNPTGSNQPQHF.

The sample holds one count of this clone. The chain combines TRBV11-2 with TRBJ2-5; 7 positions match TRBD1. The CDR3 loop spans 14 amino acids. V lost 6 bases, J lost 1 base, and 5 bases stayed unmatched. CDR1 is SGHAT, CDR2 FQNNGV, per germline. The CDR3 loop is CASSLGQLQETQYF. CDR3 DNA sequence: TGTGCCAGCAGTTTGGGACAGCTCCAAGAGACCCAGTACTTC.

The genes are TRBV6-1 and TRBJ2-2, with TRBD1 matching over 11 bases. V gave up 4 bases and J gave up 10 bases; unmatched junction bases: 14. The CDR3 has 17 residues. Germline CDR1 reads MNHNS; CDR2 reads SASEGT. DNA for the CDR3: TGTGCCAGCAGTGGTCGGTGGACAGGGGGCGCAAACGAGGAGCTGTTTTTT. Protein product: CASSGRWTGGANEELFF.

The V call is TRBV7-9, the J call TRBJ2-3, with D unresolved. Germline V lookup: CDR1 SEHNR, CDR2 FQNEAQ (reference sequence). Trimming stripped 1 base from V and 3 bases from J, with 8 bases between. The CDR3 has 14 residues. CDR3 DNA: TGTGCCAGCAGCTTAGGCCAGTTAACAGATACGCAGTATTTT. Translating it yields CASSLGQLTDTQYF.

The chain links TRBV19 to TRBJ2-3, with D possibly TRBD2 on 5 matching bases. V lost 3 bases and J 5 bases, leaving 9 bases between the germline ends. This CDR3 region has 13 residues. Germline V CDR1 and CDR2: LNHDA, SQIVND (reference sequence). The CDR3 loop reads CASSIGVGDTQYF. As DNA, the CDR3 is TGTGCCAGTAGTATCGGGGTCGGAGATACGCAGTATTTT.

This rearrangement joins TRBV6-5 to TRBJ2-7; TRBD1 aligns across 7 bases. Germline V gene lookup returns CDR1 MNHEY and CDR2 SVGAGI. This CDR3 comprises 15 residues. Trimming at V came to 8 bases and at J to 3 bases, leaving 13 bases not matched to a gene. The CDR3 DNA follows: TGTGCCAGCCGGACGTTAGGGGGCCTTTTCTACGAGCAGTACTTC. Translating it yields CASRTLGGLFYEQYF.

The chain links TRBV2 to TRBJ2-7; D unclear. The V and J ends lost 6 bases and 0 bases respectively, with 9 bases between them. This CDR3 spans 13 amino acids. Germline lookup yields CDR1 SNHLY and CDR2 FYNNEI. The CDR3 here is CASRLVASYEQYF. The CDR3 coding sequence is TGTGCCAGCAGACTTGTAGCCTCCTACGAGCAGTACTTC.

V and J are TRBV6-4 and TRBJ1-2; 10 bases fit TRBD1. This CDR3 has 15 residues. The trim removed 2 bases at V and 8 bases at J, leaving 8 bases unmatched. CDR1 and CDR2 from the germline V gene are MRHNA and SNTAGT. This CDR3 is CASSDTTGGDRGYTF. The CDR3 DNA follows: TGTGCCAGCAGTGACACGACAGGGGGCGATCGGGGCTACACCTTC.